These 29 T cell receptor beta chains came from one sample sequenced in a study of cytomegalovirus exposure and HLA in healthy donors. PCR involved 60 Vbeta and 13 Jbeta primers. Profiling relied on immunoSEQ multiplex PCR, and the TCRdb table lists in-frame clones only, not all of them. The repertoire consists of 70,000 to 80,000 clones, with 78% occurring once and the leading ten covering about 9.5%. Sequenced material: PBMCs. All receptors come from a woman in her forties in good health and CMV-seropositive.

This clone has just one count. The gene calls are TRBV14 and TRBJ1-2; D is uncertain. This CDR3 has 14 amino acids. CDR1 is SGHDN, CDR2 FVKESK, per germline. V dropped 1 base and J dropped 4 bases, with 10 bases sitting between them. The CDR3 spells CASSQVAGIYGYTF. As DNA, the CDR3 is TGTGCCAGCAGCCAAGTGGCGGGGATCTATGGCTACACCTTC.

The CDR3 sequence is CASTSTEAFF. The CDR3 DNA reads TGTGCCAGCACTAGCACTGAAGCTTTCTTT. The gene calls are TRBV6-6 and TRBJ1-1; D unclear. Trimming left V 7 bases short and J 4 bases short, with 4 bases between. Germline V gene lookup returns CDR1 MNHNY and CDR2 SVGAGI (reference sequence). This CDR3 comprises 10 residues.

The V call is TRBV19, the J call TRBJ2-5; 12 bases are shared with TRBD1. The end of the DNA is better explained by TRBJ2-7, so the J call may be wrong. CDR3 size: 15 residues. CDR1 and CDR2 (germline): LNHDA, SQIVND (reference sequence). The CDR3 loop is CASSTSGTGGAEQYF. The CDR3 nucleotides are TGTGCCAGTAGTACTTCCGGGACAGGGGGCGCCGAGCAGTACTTC.

In this sample, this clone turned up once. The chain links TRBV4-1 to TRBJ2-5; TRBD2 is a possible D gene (6 bases). Germline-derived CDR1 and CDR2 are MGHRA and YSYEKL. The CDR3 is 15 amino acids. Deletions cut 3 bases from V and 4 bases from J, with 15 bases between. CDR3 in DNA: TGCGCCAGCAGCCAGGAACGGACTACAGGAGAGACCCAGTACTTC. Encoded protein: CASSQERTTGETQYF.

This chain connects TRBV29-1 to TRBJ1-1, with 12 bases lining up with TRBD1. The CDR3 runs 12 residues. Germline V gene sequence: CDR1 SQVTM, CDR2 ANQGSEA. The junction had 4 bases not matched to a gene; V was cut back by 3 bases and J by 11 bases. CDR3 coding DNA: TGCAGCGTTGATCCGGGACAGGGGGCTGCTTTCTTT. Amino acids: CSVDPGQGAAFF.

This clone showed up just a few times. The rearrangement links TRBV4-1 to TRBJ2-1; 10 nucleotides align to TRBD2. Germline V gene sequence: CDR1 MGHRA, CDR2 YSYEKL. The CDR3 covers 16 residues. The trim removed 1 base at V and 3 bases at J, leaving 3 bases unmatched. CDR3 in amino acids: CASSQALAGHYNEQFF. In DNA, the CDR3 is TGCGCCAGCAGCCAAGCACTAGCGGGGCACTACAATGAGCAGTTCTTC.

The chain uses TRBV7-9 and TRBJ2-7; 11 bases line up with TRBD1. CDR3 length: 14 amino acids. V shed 1 base, J shed 5 bases, and the junction held 1 base outside the gene matches. Per the germline V gene, CDR1 is SEHNR and CDR2 is FQNEAQ (reference sequence). CDR3 in amino acids: CASSLGTGGHEQYF. In DNA form, the CDR3 reads TGTGCCAGCAGCTTAGGGACAGGGGGCCACGAGCAGTACTTC.

This clone has only a few counts. CDR3: CASTETSSTNEKLFF. The CDR3 DNA reads as TGTGCCAGCACTGAGACAAGTTCAACTAATGAAAAACTGTTTTTT. The chain has TRBV6-6 and TRBJ1-4, with D unresolved. CDR1 and CDR2 (germline): MNHNY, SVGAGI (reference sequence). This CDR3 has 15 amino acids. Trimming took 7 bases from V and 0 from J, leaving 12 bases between them.

This sequence joins TRBV9 and TRBJ2-4, with D possibly TRBD2 on 6 matching bases. The CDR3 loop spans 14 amino acids. Trimming left V 0 bases short and J 6 bases short, with 10 bases between. From germline, CDR1 is SGDLS and CDR2 YYNGEE. The CDR3 bases are TGTGCCAGCAGCGTAGAGGCGGGGAGAAACATTCAGTACTTC. Residues: CASSVEAGRNIQYF.

The V and J genes are TRBV5-5 and TRBJ2-1, with 10 bases that match TRBD1. CDR3 size: 16 residues. After removal of 1 base from V and 7 bases from J, the junction contained 8 bases not matched to a gene. Germline loops: CDR1 SGHKS, CDR2 YYEKEE (reference sequence). The CDR3 loop reads CASSLTGTGVRNEQFF. For the CDR3, the DNA is TGTGCCAGCAGCTTGACCGGGACAGGGGTTAGAAATGAGCAGTTCTTC.

This chain uses TRBV6-6 with TRBJ2-7; 7 bases match TRBD1. Germline CDR1 MNHNY, CDR2 SVGAGI (reference sequence). The CDR3 is made up of 13 amino acids. V was pared by 6 bases and J by 1 base, with 3 bases of the junction left unmatched. DNA for the CDR3: TGTGCCAGCAGGACGGGACAGTCCTACGAGCAGTACTTC. It codes for CASRTGQSYEQYF.

This clone is a singleton in its sample. This rearrangement joins TRBV5-1 to TRBJ1-2; no reliable D call. Trimming removed 2 bases at V and 2 bases at J, with 22 bases between. The germline gives CDR1 SGHRS, CDR2 YFSETQ. The CDR3 covers 18 residues. The DNA for the CDR3 is TGCGCCAGCAGCTTTCAGGTGTTCAGCGGAGACCTAAACTATGGCTACACCTTC. Translating it yields CASSFQVFSGDLNYGYTF.

This rearrangement joins TRBV2 to TRBJ1-6, with D perhaps matching TRBD1 (5 bases). Trimming took off 6 bases at V and 7 bases at J, with 13 bases between the two ends. The CDR3 has 14 amino acids. Looked up from germline, CDR1 is SNHLY and CDR2 is FYNNEI. The CDR3 loop reads CASSPGGTNSPLHF. The CDR3 bases are TGTGCCAGCAGCCCGGGGGGGACGAATTCACCCCTCCACTTT.

This clone was observed once. The chain recombines TRBV28 with TRBJ2-5, with 11 bases lining up with TRBD2. The CDR3 extends over 14 amino acids. The germline gives CDR1 MDHEN, CDR2 SYDVKM. V was clipped by 6 bases and J by 2 bases; unmatched bases: 2. The CDR3 here is CASSLAGGQETQYF. The CDR3 DNA reads TGTGCCAGCAGCCTAGCGGGGGGACAAGAGACCCAGTACTTC.

The chain joins TRBV10-3 to TRBJ2-7; a possible D gene is TRBD1 (6 bases). Germline V lookup: CDR1 ENHRY, CDR2 SYGVKD. Trimming pared 5 bases from V and 2 bases from J, leaving 10 bases between. The CDR3 totals 13 residues. CDR3: CAISSRGTYEQYF. The DNA for the CDR3 is TGTGCCATCAGTTCGAGGGGGACCTACGAGCAGTACTTC.

The CDR3, as DNA: TGCGCCAGCAGCTTGCAGGGACAGGGGAGGGTTGAAAAACTGTTTTTT. Its protein is CASSLQGQGRVEKLFF. V and J are TRBV5-1 and TRBJ1-4, with 10 bases aligning to TRBD1. The J segment lost 7 bases and the V segment lost 1 base, leaving 7 bases of the junction unmatched. The CDR3 is 16 residues long. Per the germline V gene, CDR1 is SGHRS and CDR2 is YFSETQ. Based on the CDR3 plus reference TRBV5-1 and TRBJ1-4, the full variable domain is KAGVTQTPRYLIKTRGQQVTLSCSPISGHRSVSWYQQTPGQGLQFLFEYFSETQRNKGNFPGRFSGRQFSNSRSEMNVSTLELGDSALYLCASSLQGQGRVEKLFFGSGTQLSVL.

The J gene is TRBJ1-2, the V gene TRBV6-1; 7 nucleotides agree with TRBD1. This CDR3 spans 13 amino acids. Trimming cost V 5 bases and J 6 bases; bases outside gene matches: 6. Germline V gene data show CDR1 as MNHNS and CDR2 as SASEGT. For the CDR3, the DNA is TGTGCCAGCAGTTTGGACAGGACGAATGGCTACACCTTC. It codes for CASSLDRTNGYTF.

The chain employs TRBV7-8 and TRBJ2-2; TRBD1 might be the D (5 bases). With 5 bases removed from V and 4 bases from J, the gap between germline ends came to 5 bases. The CDR3 has 12 amino acids. Germline V CDR1 and CDR2: SGHVS, FQNEAQ. In DNA form, the CDR3 reads TGTGCCAGCAGCGGGGCCACCGGGGAGCTGTTTTTT. This encodes CASSGATGELFF.

The J gene is TRBJ1-2, the V gene TRBV6-1; 7 positions match TRBD1. Germline CDR1 and CDR2: MNHNS and SASEGT. Trimming cost V 1 base and J 5 bases; bases outside gene matches: 4. The CDR3 extends over 14 amino acids. This chain's CDR3 is CASSEDPGGYGYTF. The CDR3 region has the DNA TGTGCCAGCAGTGAAGATCCAGGGGGTTATGGCTACACCTTC.

The rearrangement links TRBV19 to TRBJ2-2; 9 bases align to TRBD1. CDR3 length: 15 amino acids. The germline V gene encodes CDR1 LNHDA and CDR2 SQIVND (reference sequence). With V trimmed by 2 bases and J by 7 bases, 5 bases remained unmatched. The CDR3 nucleotides read TGTGCCAGTAGTATAAGACAGGGGGGCAGCGGGGAGCTGTTTTTT. The encoded protein is CASSIRQGGSGELFF.

In DNA, the CDR3 is TGTGCCAGTAGTGACAGTTCCTACGAGCAGTACTTC. This translates into CASSDSSYEQYF. The chain employs TRBV19 and TRBJ2-7; possibly TRBD1 for D (5 bases). The CDR3 loop spans 12 amino acids. Trimming removed 5 bases from V and 1 base from J, with 6 bases in between. Germline V gene sequence: CDR1 LNHDA, CDR2 SQIVND (reference sequence).

This clone was counted only a few times. The chain combines TRBV5-1 with TRBJ2-5, with a weak D call TRBD1 (6 bases). V shed 4 bases and J shed 2 bases, with 9 bases lying between them. The CDR3 contains 13 residues. CDR1 and CDR2 (germline): SGHRS, YFSETQ. Here the CDR3 DNA reads TGCGCCAGCAGCCCGGACAGTCAAGAGACCCAGTACTTC. This sequence encodes CASSPDSQETQYF.

The chain joins TRBV4-1 to TRBJ2-4, with 8 positions matching TRBD2. Germline V CDR1 and CDR2: MGHRA, YSYEKL. V dropped 0 bases and J dropped 0; count of bases not matched to a gene: 7. The CDR3 is made up of 18 amino acids. CDR3 protein: CASSQDGGGGIAKNIQYF. The CDR3 DNA reads TGCGCCAGCAGCCAAGATGGTGGCGGGGGGATAGCCAAAAACATTCAGTACTTC.

The J gene is TRBJ2-7, the V gene TRBV27; tentative D call: TRBD2 (6 bases). Looked up from germline, CDR1 is MNHEY and CDR2 is SMNVEV (reference sequence). The CDR3 has 14 residues. V was shortened by 0 bases and J by 2 bases, with 8 bases between the two germline ends. The CDR3, as DNA: TGTGCCAGCAGTTTATCTGCGGGAACCTACGAGCAGTACTTC. This codes for CASSLSAGTYEQYF.

The gene calls are TRBV19 and TRBJ2-1, with 12 bases aligning to TRBD2. The CDR3 has 15 residues. The ends lost 9 bases at V and 4 bases at J; junction bases unmatched: 7. Germline lookup yields CDR1 LNHDA and CDR2 SQIVND (reference sequence). The CDR3 bases are TGTGCCAGCACCGACCTAGCGGGGGGGTACAATGAGCAGTTCTTC. Protein: CASTDLAGGYNEQFF. The full variable domain, rest sourced from reference TRBV19 and TRBJ2-1, is DGGITQSPKYLFRKEGQNVTLSCEQNLNHDAMYWYRQDPGQGLRLIYYSQIVNDFQKGDIAEGYSVSREKKESFPLTVTSAQKNPTAFYLCASTDLAGGYNEQFFGPGTRLTVL.

The chain combines TRBV6-8 with TRBJ2-1, with a weak D call TRBD1 (6 bases). The V gene's germline CDR1 is MNHGY and CDR2 SAAAGT. The CDR3 is made up of 16 amino acids. Trimming removed 6 bases from V and 11 bases from J, with 26 bases in between. The CDR3 loop is CASRNSQGTPFPQQFF. In DNA form, the CDR3 reads TGTGCCAGCAGAAACTCGCAGGGGACCCCGTTCCCTCAGCAGTTCTTC.

As for this clone: Because the CDR3's place on the DNA is in doubt, the DNA is left out and the CDR3 is given as listed by TCRdb. This chain joins TRBV29-1 and TRBJ2-7; the table's D call TRBD2 went unverified against the DNA. Germline V gene sequence: CDR1 SQVTM, CDR2 ANQGSEA. Ends included, the CDR3 has 12 residues. The chain's CDR3 is CSVFGAGGEQYF.

This sequence joins TRBV7-9 and TRBJ1-6, with 7 bases identical to TRBD1. Germline V gives CDR1 SEHNR, CDR2 FQNEAQ (reference sequence). J was trimmed by 7 bases and V by 0 bases; bases with no gene match: 3. CDR3 length equals 15 residues. The CDR3 loop is CASSLAAGGNSPLHF. CDR3 in DNA: TGTGCCAGCAGCTTAGCCGCAGGGGGGAATTCACCCCTCCACTTT.

CDR3: CASSLGLGSTGELFF. Written as DNA, the CDR3 is TGTGCCAGCAGCTTAGGGCTAGGGAGCACCGGGGAGCTGTTTTTT. This sequence joins TRBV7-7 and TRBJ2-2, with D tentatively TRBD2 (5 bases). With 1 base removed from V and 4 bases from J, the gap between germline ends came to 10 bases. Germline V gene sequence: CDR1 SSHAT, CDR2 FNYEAQ (reference sequence). The CDR3 spans 15 residues.